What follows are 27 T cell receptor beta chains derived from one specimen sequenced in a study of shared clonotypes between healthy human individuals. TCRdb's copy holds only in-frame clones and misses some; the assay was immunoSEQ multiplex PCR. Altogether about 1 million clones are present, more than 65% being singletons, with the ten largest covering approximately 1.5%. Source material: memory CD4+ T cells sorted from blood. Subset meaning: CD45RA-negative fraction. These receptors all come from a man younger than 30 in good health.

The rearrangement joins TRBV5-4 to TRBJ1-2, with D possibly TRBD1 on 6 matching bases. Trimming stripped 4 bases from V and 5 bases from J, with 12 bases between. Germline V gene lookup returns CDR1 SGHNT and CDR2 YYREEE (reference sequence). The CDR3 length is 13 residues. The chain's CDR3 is CASSRGADYGYTF. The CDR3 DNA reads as TGTGCCAGCAGCCGGGGGGCGGATTATGGCTACACCTTC.

In nucleotides, the CDR3 is TGTGCCAGCAGCCAGGGGAGGGAAAAACTGTTTTTT. This gives the protein CASSQGREKLFF. V gene TRBV9 combines with J gene TRBJ1-4; D is perhaps TRBD1 (6 bases). From germline, CDR1 is SGDLS and CDR2 YYNGEE. Trimming pared 4 bases from V and 8 bases from J, leaving 9 bases between. The CDR3 totals 12 residues.

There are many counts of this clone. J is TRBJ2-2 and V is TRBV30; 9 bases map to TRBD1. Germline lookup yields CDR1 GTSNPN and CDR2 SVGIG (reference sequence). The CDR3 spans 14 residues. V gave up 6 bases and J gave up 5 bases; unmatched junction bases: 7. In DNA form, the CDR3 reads TGTGCCTGCTACAGGGGGCAAGGTACCGGGGAGCTGTTTTTT. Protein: CACYRGQGTGELFF.

The CDR3: CASRPGTGENQPQHF. The CDR3 DNA reads as TGTGCCAGCAGACCCGGGACAGGGGAGAATCAGCCCCAGCATTTT. The chain couples TRBV5-5 to TRBJ1-5; 10 bases match TRBD1. V lost 5 bases to trimming and J lost 4 bases; unmatched junction nucleotides: 6. CDR1 is SGHKS, CDR2 YYEKEE, per germline (reference sequence). The CDR3 is made up of 15 amino acids.

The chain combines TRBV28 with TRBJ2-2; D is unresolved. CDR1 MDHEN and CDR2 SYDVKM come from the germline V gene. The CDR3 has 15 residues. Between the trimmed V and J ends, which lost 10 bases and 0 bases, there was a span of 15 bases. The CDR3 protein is CANPLRFANTGELFF. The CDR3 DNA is TGTGCCAACCCGCTCAGGTTCGCGAACACCGGGGAGCTGTTTTTT.

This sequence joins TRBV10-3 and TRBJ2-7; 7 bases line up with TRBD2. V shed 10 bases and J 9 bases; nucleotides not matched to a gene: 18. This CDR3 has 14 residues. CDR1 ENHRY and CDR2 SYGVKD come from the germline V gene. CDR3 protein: CASTGLPDLGAQYF. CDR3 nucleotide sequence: TGTGCCAGTACGGGACTACCCGACCTAGGAGCGCAGTACTTC.

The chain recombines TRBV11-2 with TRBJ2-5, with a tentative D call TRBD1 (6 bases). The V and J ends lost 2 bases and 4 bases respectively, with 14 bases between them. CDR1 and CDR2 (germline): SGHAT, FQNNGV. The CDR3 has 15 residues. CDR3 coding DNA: TGTGCCAGCAGCTTAATTAAGGGGGTGGGAGAGACCCAGTACTTC. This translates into CASSLIKGVGETQYF.

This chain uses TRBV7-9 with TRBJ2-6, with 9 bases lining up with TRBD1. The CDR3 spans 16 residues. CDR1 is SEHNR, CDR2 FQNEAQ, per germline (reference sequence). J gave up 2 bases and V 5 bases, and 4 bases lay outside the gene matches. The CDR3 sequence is CASSPTGGAGANVLTF. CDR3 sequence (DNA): TGTGCCAGCAGCCCCACAGGGGGCGCTGGGGCCAACGTCCTGACTTTC.

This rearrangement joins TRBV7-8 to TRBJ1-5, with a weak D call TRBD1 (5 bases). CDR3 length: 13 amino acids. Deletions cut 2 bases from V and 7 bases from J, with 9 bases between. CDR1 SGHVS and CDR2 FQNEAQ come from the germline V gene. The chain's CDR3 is CASSLSRDQPQHF. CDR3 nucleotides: TGTGCCAGCAGCTTAAGCAGGGACCAGCCCCAGCATTTT.

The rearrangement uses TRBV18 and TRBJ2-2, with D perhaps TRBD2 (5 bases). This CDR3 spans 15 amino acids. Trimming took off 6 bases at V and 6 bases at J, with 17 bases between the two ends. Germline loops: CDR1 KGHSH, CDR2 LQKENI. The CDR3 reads CASSPTGLEAGELFF. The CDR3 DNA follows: TGTGCCAGCTCCCCCACCGGACTGGAAGCCGGGGAGCTGTTTTTT.

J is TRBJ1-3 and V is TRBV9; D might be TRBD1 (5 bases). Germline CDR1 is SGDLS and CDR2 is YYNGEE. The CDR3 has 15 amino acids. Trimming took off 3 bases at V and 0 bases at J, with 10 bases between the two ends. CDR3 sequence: CASSAQGISGNTIYF. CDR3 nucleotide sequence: TGTGCCAGCAGCGCGCAGGGAATCTCTGGAAACACCATATATTTT.

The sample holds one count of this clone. The CDR3 DNA reads TGTGCCAGCAGCTCCTCGTCAGGGGGACTTCAGCCCCAGCATTTT. Translation gives CASSSSSGGLQPQHF. The chain has TRBV7-9 and TRBJ1-5, with TRBD1 identical over 7 bases. The CDR3 runs to 15 residues. The ends lost 4 bases at V and 6 bases at J; junction bases unmatched: 9. Germline V gene sequence: CDR1 SEHNR, CDR2 FQNEAQ (reference sequence).

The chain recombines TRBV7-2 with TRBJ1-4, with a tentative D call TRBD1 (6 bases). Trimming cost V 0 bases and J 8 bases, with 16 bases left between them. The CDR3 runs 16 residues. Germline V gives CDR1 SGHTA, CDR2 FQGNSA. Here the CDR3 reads CASSLAPGAVQEKLFF. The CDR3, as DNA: TGTGCCAGCAGCTTAGCCCCGGGGGCGGTACAGGAAAAACTGTTTTTT.

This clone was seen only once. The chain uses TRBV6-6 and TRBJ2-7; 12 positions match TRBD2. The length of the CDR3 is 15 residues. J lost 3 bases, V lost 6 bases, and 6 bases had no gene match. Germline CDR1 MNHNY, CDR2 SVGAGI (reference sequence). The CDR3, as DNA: TGTGCCAGCAGGGAACTAGCGGGGGGCCGCTACGAGCAGTACTTC. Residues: CASRELAGGRYEQYF.

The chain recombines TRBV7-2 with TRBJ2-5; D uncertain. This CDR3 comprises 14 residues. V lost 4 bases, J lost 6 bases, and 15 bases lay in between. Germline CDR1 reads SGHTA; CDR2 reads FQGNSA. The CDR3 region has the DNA TGTGCCAGCAGCTCTCCCAGCCCTGGCAAGACCCAGTACTTC. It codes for CASSSPSPGKTQYF. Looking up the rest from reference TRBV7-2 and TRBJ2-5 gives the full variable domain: GAGVSQSPSNKVTEKGKDVELRCDPISGHTALYWYRQSLGQGLEFLIYFQGNSAPDKSGLPSDRFSAERTGGSVSTLTIQRTQQEDSAVYLCASSSPSPGKTQYFGPGTRLLVL.

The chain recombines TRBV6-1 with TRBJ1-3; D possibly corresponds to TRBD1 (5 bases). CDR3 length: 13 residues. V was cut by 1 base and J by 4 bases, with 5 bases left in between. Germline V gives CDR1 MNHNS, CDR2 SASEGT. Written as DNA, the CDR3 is TGTGCCAGCAGTGAAGACAGGGGAAACACCATATATTTT. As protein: CASSEDRGNTIYF.

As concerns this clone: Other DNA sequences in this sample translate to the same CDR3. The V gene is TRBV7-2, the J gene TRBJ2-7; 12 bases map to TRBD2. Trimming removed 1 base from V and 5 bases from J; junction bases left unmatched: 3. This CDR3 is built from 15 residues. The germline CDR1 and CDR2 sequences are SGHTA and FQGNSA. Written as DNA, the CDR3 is TGTGCCAGCAGCTTAGGACTAGCGGGAGTTAACGAGCAGTACTTC. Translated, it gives CASSLGLAGVNEQYF.

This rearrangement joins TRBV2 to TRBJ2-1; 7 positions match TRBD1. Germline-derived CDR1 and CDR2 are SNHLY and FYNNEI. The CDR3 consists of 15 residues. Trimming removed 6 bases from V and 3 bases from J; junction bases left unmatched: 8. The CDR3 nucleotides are TGTGCCAGCAGCGCCAGGGGGAGTGGCTACAATGAGCAGTTCTTC. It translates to CASSARGSGYNEQFF.

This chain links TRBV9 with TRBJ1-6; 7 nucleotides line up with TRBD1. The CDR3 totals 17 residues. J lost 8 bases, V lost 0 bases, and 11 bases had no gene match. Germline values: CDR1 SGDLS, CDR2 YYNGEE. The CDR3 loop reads CASSVAPRDSQDSPLHF. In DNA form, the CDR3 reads TGTGCCAGCAGCGTAGCCCCCCGGGACAGCCAGGATTCACCCCTCCACTTT.

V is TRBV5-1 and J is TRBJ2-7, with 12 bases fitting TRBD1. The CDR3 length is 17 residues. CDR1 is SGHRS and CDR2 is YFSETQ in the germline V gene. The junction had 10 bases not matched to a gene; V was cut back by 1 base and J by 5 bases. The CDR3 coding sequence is TGCGCCAGCAGCTTGAGGTTAGTCGGGACAGGGGGCGACGAGCAGTACTTC. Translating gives CASSLRLVGTGGDEQYF. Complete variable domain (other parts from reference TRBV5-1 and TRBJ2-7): KAGVTQTPRYLIKTRGQQVTLSCSPISGHRSVSWYQQTPGQGLQFLFEYFSETQRNKGNFPGRFSGRQFSNSRSEMNVSTLELGDSALYLCASSLRLVGTGGDEQYFGPGTRLTVT.

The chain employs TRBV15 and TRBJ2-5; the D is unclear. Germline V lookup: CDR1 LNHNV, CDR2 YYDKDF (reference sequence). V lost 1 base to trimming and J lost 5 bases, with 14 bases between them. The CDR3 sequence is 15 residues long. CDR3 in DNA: TGTGCCACCAGCAGAGCCCCCGCGGCGTCGGAGACCCAGTACTTC. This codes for CATSRAPAASETQYF.

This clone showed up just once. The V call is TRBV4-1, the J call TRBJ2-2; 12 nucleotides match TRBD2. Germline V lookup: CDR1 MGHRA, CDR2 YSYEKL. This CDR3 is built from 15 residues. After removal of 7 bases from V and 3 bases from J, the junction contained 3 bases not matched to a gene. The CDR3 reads CASILAGGYTGELFF. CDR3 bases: TGCGCCAGCATACTAGCGGGGGGATACACCGGGGAGCTGTTTTTT.

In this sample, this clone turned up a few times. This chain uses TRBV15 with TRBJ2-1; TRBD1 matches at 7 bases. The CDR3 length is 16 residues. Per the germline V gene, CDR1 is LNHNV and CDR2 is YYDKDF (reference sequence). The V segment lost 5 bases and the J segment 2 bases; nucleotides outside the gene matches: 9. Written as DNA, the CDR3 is TGTGCCACCAGCGGTACTTCCGGGACAGCCTACAATGAGCAGTTCTTC. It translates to CATSGTSGTAYNEQFF.

The DNA for the CDR3 is TGTGCCAGCAGCTTGTTACAGGGCGGGGAGACCCAGTACTTC. Translation gives CASSLLQGGETQYF. The rearrangement uses TRBV5-6 and TRBJ2-5, with TRBD1 as a possible D gene (6 bases). The CDR3 runs to 14 residues. V lost 1 base and J lost 5, with 12 bases in between. Germline CDR1 is SGHDT and CDR2 is YYEEEE. Full variable domain (remainder filled in from reference TRBV5-6 and TRBJ2-5): DAGVTQSPTHLIKTRGQQVTLRCSPKSGHDTVSWYQQALGQGPQFIFQYYEEEERQRGNFPDRFSGHQFPNYSSELNVNALLLGDSALYLCASSLLQGGETQYFGPGTRLLVL.

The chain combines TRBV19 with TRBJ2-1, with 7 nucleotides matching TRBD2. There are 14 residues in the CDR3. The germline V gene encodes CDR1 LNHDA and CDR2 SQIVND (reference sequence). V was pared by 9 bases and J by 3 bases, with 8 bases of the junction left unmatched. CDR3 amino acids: CASSGREFYNEQFF. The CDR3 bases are TGTGCCAGCTCGGGGCGGGAGTTCTACAATGAGCAGTTCTTC.

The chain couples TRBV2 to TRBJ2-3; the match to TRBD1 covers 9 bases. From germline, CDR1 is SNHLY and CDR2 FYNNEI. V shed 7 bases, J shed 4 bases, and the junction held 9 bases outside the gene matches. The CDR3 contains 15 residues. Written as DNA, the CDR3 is TGTGCCAGCAAGGAGGGACAGGGCTTCCCAGATACGCAGTATTTT. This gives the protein CASKEGQGFPDTQYF.

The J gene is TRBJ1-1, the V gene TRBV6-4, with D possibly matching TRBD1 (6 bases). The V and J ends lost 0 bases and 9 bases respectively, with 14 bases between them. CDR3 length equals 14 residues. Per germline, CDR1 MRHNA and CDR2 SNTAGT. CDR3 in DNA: TGTGCCAGCAGTGACTCGATGTCCGGGACAAAAGCTTTCTTT. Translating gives CASSDSMSGTKAFF.